One and the same sample provided the 8 T cell receptor beta chains below, sequenced in a study of shared clonotypes between healthy human individuals. Measured with immunoSEQ multiplex PCR; TCRdb has only the in-frame clones, and not every one. This sample yields 85,000 to 100,000 clones, of which roughly two thirds are seen a single time; about 42% belongs to the top ten. Sequenced input: memory CD8+ T cells sorted from blood. Subset denoted: CD45RO+ cells pooled with CCR7-negative TemRA cells. These receptors all stem from a man younger than 40 in good health.

The gene calls are TRBV11-3 and TRBJ2-3; D unclear. Trimming took off 0 bases at V and 10 bases at J, with 14 bases between the two ends. CDR1 SGHNT and CDR2 YENEEA come from the germline V gene. CDR3 length equals 14 residues. In DNA form, the CDR3 reads TGTGCCAGCAGCTTAGATCCGACCGCGGATGCGCAGTATTTT. Protein sequence: CASSLDPTADAQYF.

This chain uses TRBV28 with TRBJ1-5; unclear D gene. CDR3 length: 16 residues. CDR1 and CDR2 from the germline V gene are MDHEN and SYDVKM. V lost 4 bases, J lost 1 base, and 14 bases lay in between. CDR3 sequence (DNA): TGTGCCAGCAGTTACCCCGACGGGTACAGCAATCAGCCCCAGCATTTT. Protein sequence: CASSYPDGYSNQPQHF.

This clone has ten or more counts. V gene TRBV7-9 combines with J gene TRBJ1-5; no definite D call. Trimming stripped 4 bases from V and 3 bases from J, with 4 bases between. The CDR3 runs to 12 residues. The germline V gene encodes CDR1 SEHNR and CDR2 FQNEAQ (reference sequence). The CDR3 region is CASSSFNQPQHF. As DNA, the CDR3 is TGTGCCAGCAGCTCCTTCAATCAGCCCCAGCATTTT.

V usage is TRBV5-1 and J usage is TRBJ2-7; D might be TRBD1 (5 bases). The CDR3 consists of 13 residues. The germline V gene has CDR1 SGHRS and CDR2 YFSETQ. V was shortened by 1 base and J by 5 bases, with 10 bases between the two germline ends. CDR3 residues: CASSLPGLDEQYF. The CDR3 DNA reads TGCGCCAGCAGCTTGCCAGGGCTGGACGAGCAGTACTTC. The full variable domain, with the rest looked up from reference TRBV5-1 and TRBJ2-7, is KAGVTQTPRYLIKTRGQQVTLSCSPISGHRSVSWYQQTPGQGLQFLFEYFSETQRNKGNFPGRFSGRQFSNSRSEMNVSTLELGDSALYLCASSLPGLDEQYFGPGTRLTVT.

V usage is TRBV6-1 and J usage is TRBJ2-7; D possibly uses TRBD1 or TRBD2 (5 bases each). The V and J ends lost 1 base and 1 base respectively, with 14 bases between them. Germline lookup yields CDR1 MNHNS and CDR2 SASEGT. The CDR3 has 16 residues. The CDR3 DNA sequence: TGTGCCAGCAGTGAAGGTTTCGGGACGGCTTCCTACGAGCAGTACTTC. Translating gives CASSEGFGTASYEQYF.

This rearrangement joins TRBV27 to TRBJ1-5, with 7 positions matching TRBD1. In germline, CDR1 is MNHEY, CDR2 SMNVEV (reference sequence). The trim removed 5 bases at V and 3 bases at J, leaving 4 bases unmatched. The CDR3 has 14 amino acids. In DNA, the CDR3 is TGTGCCAGCAGTCCGGACAGGTTCAATCAGCCCCAGCATTTT. This codes for CASSPDRFNQPQHF.

V usage is TRBV27 and J usage is TRBJ2-7, with a tentative D call TRBD1 (5 bases). This CDR3 has 15 residues. In germline, CDR1 is MNHEY, CDR2 SMNVEV (reference sequence). With 5 bases removed from V and 6 bases from J, the gap between germline ends came to 20 bases. The CDR3 nucleotides are TGTGCCAGCAGTCCCCAGATGGGGCCACCTGGCGAGCAGTACTTC. Encoded protein: CASSPQMGPPGEQYF.

This sequence joins TRBV5-4 and TRBJ2-5; the D gene is possibly TRBD2 (5 bases). V shed 2 bases and J shed 9 bases, with 11 bases lying between them. The CDR3 sequence is 12 residues long. CDR1 is SGHNT, CDR2 YYREEE, per germline (reference sequence). The CDR3 DNA reads as TGTGCCAGCAGCTTCGGAGTGGGAGCCCAGTACTTC. Residues: CASSFGVGAQYF.